These 30 T cell receptor beta chains share one sample of origin, sequenced in a study of STAT5B mutations in CD4+ large granular lymphocyte leukemia. Data came from immunoSEQ multiplex PCR; TCRdb stores just in-frame clones and leaves some out. The sample records around 47,000 clones, 80% to 85% being singletons. The sample taken for sequencing was CD4+ T cells from blood buffy coats. The receptor source for this set is a human donor in good health.

The chain recombines TRBV15 with TRBJ2-1; perhaps TRBD2 as D (7 bases). Germline CDR1 LNHNV, CDR2 YYDKDF (reference sequence). The CDR3 covers 11 residues. Deletions cut 8 bases from V and 9 bases from J, with 11 bases between. The DNA of the CDR3 is TGTGCCACCGGGGGGGGCGGTGAGCAGTTCTTC. This codes for CATGGGGEQFF.

The chain uses TRBV7-3 and TRBJ2-3; a weak D match, TRBD2 (6 bases). From germline, CDR1 is SGHTA and CDR2 FQGTGA. Trimming cost V 3 bases and J 2 bases, with 9 bases left between them. The CDR3 extends over 14 amino acids. CDR3 loop: CASSFRDFTDTQYF. The CDR3 coding sequence is TGTGCCAGCAGCTTCAGGGACTTCACAGATACGCAGTATTTT.

The chain carries TRBV6-4 and TRBJ2-7; D may be TRBD1 or TRBD2 (5 bases each). The CDR3 totals 17 residues. Germline CDR1 reads MRHNA; CDR2 reads SNTAGT. The V gene lost 8 bases and the J gene lost 2 bases, with 25 bases spanning the gap. This CDR3 reads CASSGPTPRAHAYEQYF. The CDR3 DNA follows: TGTGCCAGCTCGGGACCAACACCCCGGGCCCACGCCTACGAGCAGTACTTC.

The chain carries TRBV9 and TRBJ1-1; D ambiguous. Trimming left V 4 bases short and J 6 bases short, with 16 bases between. CDR1 is SGDLS, CDR2 YYNGEE, per germline. The CDR3 is made up of 14 amino acids. The CDR3 protein is CASSLGLEGAEAFF. CDR3 in DNA: TGTGCCAGCAGCCTAGGTTTGGAGGGAGCTGAAGCTTTCTTT.

V usage is TRBV5-1 and J usage is TRBJ2-3, with 15 bases matching TRBD2. The CDR3 consists of 16 residues. Germline V lookup: CDR1 SGHRS, CDR2 YFSETQ. J lost 6 bases, V lost 2 bases, and 4 bases had no gene match. CDR3 sequence (DNA): TGCGCCAGCAGCTTCGGGACTAGCGGGAGGTTCGATACGCAGTATTTT. The encoded protein is CASSFGTSGRFDTQYF.

As concerns this clone: The same CDR3 arises from other DNA sequences in this sample as well. V is TRBV13 and J is TRBJ1-1, with D maybe TRBD1 (5 bases). CDR3 size: 12 residues. The V gene lost 5 bases and the J gene lost 10 bases, with 14 bases spanning the gap. CDR1 is PRHDT and CDR2 is FYEKMQ in the germline V gene (reference sequence). CDR3 DNA sequence: TGTGCCAGCAGCCCGGCGGGGGGTGTAGCTTTCTTT. Its protein is CASSPAGGVAFF.

There are a few counts of this clone. The chain links TRBV6-1 to TRBJ1-1; weak D call: TRBD1 (5 bases). Germline CDR1 reads MNHNS; CDR2 reads SASEGT. CDR3 length: 16 amino acids. V was pared by 2 bases and J by 0 bases, with 13 bases between. In DNA, the CDR3 is TGTGCCAGCAGTGAACTCAGGGATTGGGTGAACACTGAAGCTTTCTTT. This sequence encodes CASSELRDWVNTEAFF.

This chain uses TRBV5-5 with TRBJ1-1; 11 bases line up with TRBD1. The trim removed 4 bases at V and 7 bases at J, leaving 9 bases unmatched. Germline V gene sequence: CDR1 SGHKS, CDR2 YYEKEE (reference sequence). The CDR3 is 15 amino acids. The CDR3 region has the DNA TGTGCCAGCAGCGGCCGGGACAGGGGGTTAGGTGAAGCTTTCTTT. Protein: CASSGRDRGLGEAFF.

V usage is TRBV29-1 and J usage is TRBJ2-1, with 10 nucleotides matching TRBD2. The CDR3 sequence is 16 residues long. The germline gives CDR1 SQVTM, CDR2 ANQGSEA. With 7 bases clipped from V and 10 bases from J, the junction kept 19 bases outside the gene matches. The CDR3 sequence is CSGGGAAGGLLREQFF. CDR3 DNA: TGCAGCGGTGGAGGGGCAGCGGGGGGGTTGCTCCGGGAGCAGTTCTTC.

This clone showed up just a few times. The rearrangement uses TRBV5-1 and TRBJ1-2; 9 bases align to TRBD1. CDR1 SGHRS and CDR2 YFSETQ come from the germline V gene. The CDR3 totals 16 residues. With V trimmed by 4 bases and J by 8 bases, 15 bases remained unmatched. The CDR3 nucleotides read TGCGCCAGCAGCAACAGCCCAGGGACAGGGTATGAAGGCTACACCTTC. Translation: CASSNSPGTGYEGYTF. Based on the CDR3 plus reference TRBV5-1 and TRBJ1-2, the full variable domain is KAGVTQTPRYLIKTRGQQVTLSCSPISGHRSVSWYQQTPGQGLQFLFEYFSETQRNKGNFPGRFSGRQFSNSRSEMNVSTLELGDSALYLCASSNSPGTGYEGYTFGSGTRLTVV.

V and J are TRBV29-1 and TRBJ1-1; TRBD1 might be the D (5 bases). Trimming removed 1 base at V and 0 bases at J, with 9 bases between. The V gene's germline CDR1 is SQVTM and CDR2 ANQGSEA. The CDR3 sequence is 14 residues long. The CDR3 loop is CSVEVRGVNTEAFF. The CDR3, as DNA: TGCAGCGTTGAAGTTAGAGGGGTGAACACTGAAGCTTTCTTT.

J is TRBJ2-7 and V is TRBV7-3; 11 nucleotides align to TRBD1. This CDR3 comprises 13 residues. The junction had 2 bases not matched to a gene; V was cut back by 3 bases and J by 7 bases. Per the germline V gene, CDR1 is SGHTA and CDR2 is FQGTGA. The CDR3 reads CASSLGQGGEQYF. The CDR3 DNA reads as TGTGCCAGCAGCTTGGGACAGGGGGGGGAGCAGTACTTC. Combining the CDR3 with reference TRBV7-3 and TRBJ2-7 gives the whole variable domain GAGVSQTPSNKVTEKGKYVELRCDPISGHTALYWYRQSLGQGPEFLIYFQGTGAADDSGLPNDRFFAVRPEGSVSTLKIQRTERGDSAVYLCASSLGQGGEQYFGPGTRLTVT.

The chain uses TRBV6-1 and TRBJ2-2; either TRBD1 or TRBD2 may fit D (5 bases each). The CDR3 has 14 residues. Germline CDR1 and CDR2: MNHNS and SASEGT. The V gene lost 6 bases and the J gene lost 1 base, with 9 bases spanning the gap. The chain's CDR3 is CASRGRMNTGELFF. CDR3 nucleotide sequence: TGTGCCAGCAGGGGACGGATGAACACCGGGGAGCTGTTTTTT.

The chain recombines TRBV12-5 with TRBJ2-5, with 7 bases lining up with TRBD2. Germline V CDR1 and CDR2: LGHNT, FRNRAP. The V segment lost 4 bases and the J segment 5 bases; nucleotides outside the gene matches: 7. The CDR3 is 14 amino acids. The DNA of the CDR3 is TGTGCTAGTGGTTGGGACTACCAAGGGGAGACCCAGTACTTC. Translation: CASGWDYQGETQYF.

This clone turned up a few times. CDR3 sequence: CASSDQGDNSPLHF. CDR3 in DNA: TGTGCCAGCAGTGATCAGGGCGATAATTCACCCCTCCACTTT. This sequence joins TRBV6-1 and TRBJ1-6; the D gene is possibly TRBD1 (5 bases). Germline CDR1 reads MNHNS; CDR2 reads SASEGT. V lost 3 bases and J lost 5, with 8 bases in between. The CDR3 has 14 amino acids.

The chain has TRBV29-1 and TRBJ2-7, with D hard to call. The CDR3 is 14 residues long. Trimming cost V 3 bases and J 0 bases, with 12 bases left between them. Germline V gene lookup returns CDR1 SQVTM and CDR2 ANQGSEA. CDR3: CSVDSDKSSYEQYF. Here the CDR3 DNA reads TGCAGCGTTGATAGTGACAAGAGCTCCTACGAGCAGTACTTC.

DNA of the CDR3: TGCGCCAGCAGCCAGGAATCAGGGGCGGTTCAGCCCCAGCATTTT. This encodes CASSQESGAVQPQHF. V usage is TRBV4-1 and J usage is TRBJ1-5; tentative D call: TRBD1 (6 bases). Germline loops: CDR1 MGHRA, CDR2 YSYEKL. This CDR3 contains 15 residues. Trimming stripped 3 bases from V and 6 bases from J, with 15 bases between.

This chain uses TRBV27 with TRBJ2-3; 7 bases map to TRBD2. This CDR3 region has 17 residues. Germline values: CDR1 MNHEY, CDR2 SMNVEV (reference sequence). Trimming removed 4 bases from V and 6 bases from J; junction bases left unmatched: 16. The CDR3 loop reads CASSSLLTSAQRDTQYF. CDR3 nucleotides: TGTGCCAGCAGTTCCCTCCTCACTAGCGCACAAAGGGATACGCAGTATTTT.

The J gene is TRBJ2-5, the V gene TRBV9; D might be TRBD1 or TRBD2, each matching 7 bases. The end of the DNA is better explained by TRBJ2-7, so the J call may be wrong. This CDR3 comprises 14 residues. Germline V lookup: CDR1 SGDLS, CDR2 YYNGEE. The CDR3 spells CASSAQGGSYEQYF. CDR3 nucleotides: TGTGCCAGCAGCGCCCAGGGGGGGTCCTACGAGCAGTACTTC.

V and J are TRBV6-4 and TRBJ1-5, with no clear D. Germline CDR1 and CDR2: MRHNA and SNTAGT. V dropped 4 bases and J dropped 1 base, with 5 bases sitting between them. The CDR3 is 13 amino acids. CDR3 nucleotides: TGTGCCAGCAGTGCTACCAGCAATCAGCCCCAGCATTTT. Its protein is CASSATSNQPQHF.

In its sample, this clone was seen once. The V gene is TRBV5-1, the J gene TRBJ1-2, with D possibly matching TRBD1 (5 bases). Germline CDR1 and CDR2: SGHRS and YFSETQ. V lost 0 bases and J lost 10, with 16 bases in between. The CDR3 has 14 residues. This CDR3 reads CASSLDGGTVVYTF. The CDR3 DNA sequence: TGCGCCAGCAGCTTGGATGGGGGGACGGTGGTCTACACCTTC.

This clone was observed a handful of times. The chain has TRBV5-1 and TRBJ1-1; 8 bases are shared with TRBD1. The J segment lost 3 bases and the V segment lost 4 bases, leaving 8 bases of the junction unmatched. The length of the CDR3 is 15 residues. The germline CDR1 and CDR2 sequences are SGHRS and YFSETQ. CDR3 nucleotide sequence: TGCGCCAGCAGCCCAGGGGGCCGTAGGGACACTGAAGCTTTCTTT. Translation gives CASSPGGRRDTEAFF.

The chain links TRBV29-1 to TRBJ2-1; D call uncertain. The length of the CDR3 is 16 residues. Germline-derived CDR1 and CDR2 are SQVTM and ANQGSEA. V lost 0 bases and J lost 0, with 12 bases in between. The CDR3: CSVEDNSPSSYNEQFF. Here the CDR3 DNA reads TGCAGCGTTGAAGATAATAGCCCTAGCTCCTACAATGAGCAGTTCTTC.

V gene TRBV6-1 combines with J gene TRBJ2-1; TRBD2 matches at 8 bases. V shed 2 bases and J 3 bases; nucleotides not matched to a gene: 6. This CDR3 contains 16 residues. The V gene's germline CDR1 is MNHNS and CDR2 SASEGT. The CDR3 region is CASSEITSGLYNEQFF. CDR3 bases: TGTGCCAGCAGTGAAATAACTAGCGGCCTCTACAATGAGCAGTTCTTC.

The chain is built from TRBV2 and TRBJ2-7, with TRBD1 matching 9 bases. Losses at the gene ends were 3 bases for V and 3 bases for J; bases not matched to a gene: 6. This CDR3 has 15 amino acids. Germline V gene lookup returns CDR1 SNHLY and CDR2 FYNNEI. The CDR3 nucleotides read TGTGCCAGCAGTGACGTCCGACAGGGGGGCTACGAGCAGTACTTC. It specifies CASSDVRQGGYEQYF.

The chain links TRBV28 to TRBJ1-1, with TRBD1 matching 8 bases. Trimming took 2 bases from V and 1 from J; bases not matched to a gene: 6. The CDR3 is 16 amino acids. Germline CDR1 is MDHEN and CDR2 is SYDVKM. CDR3 amino acids: CASSLGETGANTEAFF. Here the CDR3 DNA reads TGTGCCAGCAGTTTAGGGGAGACAGGGGCGAACACTGAAGCTTTCTTT.

J is TRBJ2-5 and V is TRBV5-4; 8 nucleotides match TRBD2. The trim removed 3 bases at V and 9 bases at J, leaving 7 bases unmatched. The CDR3 contains 13 residues. CDR1 is SGHNT and CDR2 is YYREEE in the germline V gene (reference sequence). The CDR3, as DNA: TGTGCCAGCAGCTCCGGGACTAGTTTGGCCCAGTACTTC. This sequence encodes CASSSGTSLAQYF.

The CDR3 sequence is CASSLAQGGNTGELFF. The CDR3, as DNA: TGTGCCAGCAGCTTAGCTCAGGGCGGGAACACCGGGGAGCTGTTTTTT. The V call is TRBV13, the J call TRBJ2-2, with TRBD1 as a possible D gene (5 bases). CDR1 is PRHDT, CDR2 FYEKMQ, per germline (reference sequence). With 1 base removed from V and 1 base from J, the gap between germline ends came to 10 bases. This CDR3 has 16 amino acids. Full variable domain (outside the CDR3, taken from reference TRBV13 and TRBJ2-2): AAGVIQSPRHLIKEKRETATLKCYPIPRHDTVYWYQQGPGQDPQFLISFYEKMQSDKGSIPDRFSAQQFSDYHSELNMSSLELGDSALYFCASSLAQGGNTGELFFGEGSRLTVL.

The chain combines TRBV11-2 with TRBJ1-2; D is perhaps TRBD1 (5 bases). There are 17 residues in the CDR3. V was shortened by 1 base and J by 4 bases, with 19 bases between the two germline ends. Germline loops: CDR1 SGHAT, CDR2 FQNNGV. Here the CDR3 DNA reads TGTGCCAGCAGCTTAGGGCCTCGACGGGAAAGGGGCTATGGCTACACCTTC. It codes for CASSLGPRRERGYGYTF.

A word on this clone: Distinct nucleotide sequences in the sample also encode this CDR3. V usage is TRBV18 and J usage is TRBJ1-1, with D tentatively TRBD1 (5 bases). V dropped 3 bases and J dropped 0 bases, with 8 bases sitting between them. This CDR3 is built from 14 residues. In germline, CDR1 is KGHSH, CDR2 LQKENI. The CDR3 loop is CASSPQGLNTEAFF. The CDR3 DNA reads as TGTGCCAGCTCACCCCAGGGCCTGAACACTGAAGCTTTCTTT.